The 17 T cell receptor beta chains listed next were all sequenced from one sample in a study of OX40 agonist ivuxolimab in advanced cancers. Some clones are missing from TCRdb's copy, which holds only in-frame ones; the method was immunoSEQ multiplex PCR. The table has 30,000 to 45,000 clones, around 87% seen once. This specimen was CD4+ or CD8+ T cells sorted from blood, taken in a trial of the OX40 agonist ivuxolimab. These receptors all come from an adult with an advanced solid tumor such as melanoma, head and neck, liver or kidney cancer.

The chain employs TRBV4-1 and TRBJ1-6; 7 bases agree with TRBD1. Germline V gene data show CDR1 as MGHRA and CDR2 as YSYEKL. The CDR3 loop spans 17 amino acids. V shed 1 base and J 10 bases; nucleotides not matched to a gene: 13. The CDR3 region has the DNA TGCGCCAGCAGCCAAGCGCCATACAGGGGAATAGGATCACCCCTCCACTTT. This gives the protein CASSQAPYRGIGSPLHF.

The V gene is TRBV5-6, the J gene TRBJ2-5; TRBD1 matches 8 bases. The CDR3 length is 16 residues. V shed 2 bases, J shed 5 bases, and the junction held 11 bases outside the gene matches. The germline gives CDR1 SGHDT, CDR2 YYEEEE. The CDR3 DNA follows: TGTGCCAGCAGCTTTCCGACAGGGGCGCCCGTGGAGACCCAGTACTTC. Translation gives CASSFPTGAPVETQYF.

The J gene is TRBJ1-1, the V gene TRBV6-1, with TRBD1 matching over 9 bases. The germline gives CDR1 MNHNS, CDR2 SASEGT. The CDR3 is 16 residues long. V dropped 2 bases and J dropped 0; count of bases not matched to a gene: 4. The CDR3 nucleotides read TGTGCCAGCAGTGAACTTACAGGGGGCATGAACACTGAAGCTTTCTTT. Its protein product is CASSELTGGMNTEAFF.

The rearrangement joins TRBV27 to TRBJ1-1; 9 positions match TRBD1. Trimming at V came to 5 bases and at J to 2 bases, leaving 9 bases not matched to a gene. The CDR3 loop spans 16 amino acids. Germline V CDR1 and CDR2: MNHEY, SMNVEV (reference sequence). The CDR3 nucleotides are TGTGCCAGCAGTGATTCGACAGGGGGTTTAAACACTGAAGCTTTCTTT. Residues: CASSDSTGGLNTEAFF.

The chain combines TRBV5-1 with TRBJ2-1; 12 nucleotides align to TRBD2. Germline V gene data show CDR1 as SGHRS and CDR2 as YFSETQ. With V trimmed by 2 bases and J by 9 bases, 12 bases remained unmatched. The CDR3 runs to 17 residues. The CDR3 region is CASSLPNLAGGRIEQFF. CDR3 coding DNA: TGCGCCAGCAGCTTACCAAATCTAGCGGGAGGGCGTATTGAGCAGTTCTTC.

The chain recombines TRBV6-5 with TRBJ2-7, with D possibly called TRBD1 or TRBD2 (5 bases each). V shed 0 bases and J shed 2 bases, with 11 bases lying between them. Germline lookup yields CDR1 MNHEY and CDR2 SVGAGI. The CDR3 loop spans 15 amino acids. CDR3 region: CASSYSGDGPYEQYF. The CDR3 DNA reads as TGTGCCAGCAGTTACTCAGGGGACGGCCCCTACGAGCAGTACTTC.

This clone was seen a single time. The chain has TRBV28 and TRBJ1-4; maybe TRBD1 (6 bases). This CDR3 region has 16 residues. The V gene lost 4 bases and the J gene lost 6 bases, with 18 bases spanning the gap. Looked up from germline, CDR1 is MDHEN and CDR2 is SYDVKM. The CDR3, as DNA: TGTGCCAGCAGTTCCCAGGTGGAGGGGGGGGATGAAAAACTGTTTTTT. Its translation: CASSSQVEGGDEKLFF. Full variable domain (outside the CDR3, taken from reference TRBV28 and TRBJ1-4): DVKVTQSSRYLVKRTGEKVFLECVQDMDHENMFWYRQDPGLGLRLIYFSYDVKMKEKGDIPEGYSVSREKKERFSLILESASTNQTSMYLCASSSQVEGGDEKLFFGSGTQLSVL.

The chain joins TRBV2 to TRBJ2-1; D may be TRBD2 (7 bases). The CDR3 covers 16 residues. Germline V gene lookup returns CDR1 SNHLY and CDR2 FYNNEI. V lost 5 bases to trimming and J lost 9 bases, with 23 bases between them. CDR3 sequence reads: CASSRLLYRGAVEQFF. CDR3 nucleotides: TGTGCCAGCAGTAGACTTCTTTATCGGGGGGCAGTTGAGCAGTTCTTC.

The table lists this clone with a few counts. This chain connects TRBV7-2 to TRBJ2-3, with D uncertain. Germline lookup yields CDR1 SGHTA and CDR2 FQGNSA. CDR3 length equals 15 residues. The V gene lost 4 bases and the J gene lost 0 bases, with 11 bases spanning the gap. The CDR3 DNA reads as TGTGCCAGCAGCTCCTTGGGAATCAGCACAGATACGCAGTATTTT. It encodes CASSSLGISTDTQYF.

The chain employs TRBV2 and TRBJ1-1; perhaps TRBD1 as D (6 bases). The CDR3 is 13 amino acids. CDR1 is SNHLY, CDR2 FYNNEI, per germline. Trimming cost V 7 bases and J 1 base, with 10 bases left between them. This chain's CDR3 is CASNADRNTEAFF. The CDR3 coding sequence is TGTGCCAGCAATGCGGACAGGAACACTGAAGCTTTCTTT.

The chain is built from TRBV2 and TRBJ2-7; 7 bases map to TRBD1. J gave up 2 bases and V 7 bases, and 5 bases lay outside the gene matches. This CDR3 comprises 13 residues. CDR1 and CDR2 from the germline V gene are SNHLY and FYNNEI. CDR3 amino acids: CASNGQDTYEQYF. The CDR3 nucleotides read TGTGCCAGCAATGGACAGGATACCTACGAGCAGTACTTC.

The rearrangement joins TRBV7-3 to TRBJ2-3, with D perhaps matching TRBD1 (6 bases). The CDR3 totals 14 residues. CDR1 is SGHTA and CDR2 is FQGTGA in the germline V gene. V lost 5 bases, J lost 0 bases, and 9 bases lay in between. The chain's CDR3 is CASSQQGSTDTQYF. Here the CDR3 DNA reads TGTGCCAGCAGCCAACAGGGAAGCACAGATACGCAGTATTTT.

This rearrangement joins TRBV2 to TRBJ2-5; D is undetermined. Germline CDR1 SNHLY, CDR2 FYNNEI. The CDR3 spans 12 residues. The V gene lost 4 bases and the J gene lost 5 bases, with 8 bases spanning the gap. CDR3 in amino acids: CASSVGSETQYF. The DNA of the CDR3 is TGTGCCAGCAGTGTAGGTTCTGAGACCCAGTACTTC.

V gene TRBV6-6 combines with J gene TRBJ2-7; D gene ambiguous. Per germline, CDR1 MNHNY and CDR2 SVGAGI (reference sequence). The CDR3 consists of 13 residues. The V and J ends lost 2 bases and 5 bases respectively, with 10 bases between them. The CDR3 DNA is TGTGCCAGCAGTTACCCTGGGGTGGACGAGCAGTACTTC. As protein: CASSYPGVDEQYF.

The V and J genes are TRBV11-3 and TRBJ2-5; D ambiguous. The V gene lost 5 bases and the J gene lost 3 bases, with 16 bases spanning the gap. The CDR3 consists of 15 residues. The germline V gene encodes CDR1 SGHNT and CDR2 YENEEA. The CDR3 region is CASSLRGIPEETQYF. Written as DNA, the CDR3 is TGTGCCAGCAGCCTAAGAGGAATCCCCGAAGAGACCCAGTACTTC.

The chain recombines TRBV6-5 with TRBJ2-2; no clear D gene. Between the trimmed V and J ends, which lost 4 bases and 5 bases, there was a span of 11 bases. CDR1 MNHEY and CDR2 SVGAGI come from the germline V gene. There are 14 residues in the CDR3. As DNA, the CDR3 is TGTGCCAGCAGTTCCCCCCAAGGGACCGGGGAGCTGTTTTTT. This sequence encodes CASSSPQGTGELFF.

V usage is TRBV5-1 and J usage is TRBJ2-7; 11 nucleotides align to TRBD1. The trim removed 3 bases at V and 0 bases at J, leaving 8 bases unmatched. This CDR3 comprises 17 residues. CDR1 SGHRS and CDR2 YFSETQ come from the germline V gene. This CDR3 is CASSSRTGGPSSYEQYF. The CDR3 DNA follows: TGCGCCAGCAGCTCGCGGACAGGGGGCCCTAGCTCCTACGAGCAGTACTTC.